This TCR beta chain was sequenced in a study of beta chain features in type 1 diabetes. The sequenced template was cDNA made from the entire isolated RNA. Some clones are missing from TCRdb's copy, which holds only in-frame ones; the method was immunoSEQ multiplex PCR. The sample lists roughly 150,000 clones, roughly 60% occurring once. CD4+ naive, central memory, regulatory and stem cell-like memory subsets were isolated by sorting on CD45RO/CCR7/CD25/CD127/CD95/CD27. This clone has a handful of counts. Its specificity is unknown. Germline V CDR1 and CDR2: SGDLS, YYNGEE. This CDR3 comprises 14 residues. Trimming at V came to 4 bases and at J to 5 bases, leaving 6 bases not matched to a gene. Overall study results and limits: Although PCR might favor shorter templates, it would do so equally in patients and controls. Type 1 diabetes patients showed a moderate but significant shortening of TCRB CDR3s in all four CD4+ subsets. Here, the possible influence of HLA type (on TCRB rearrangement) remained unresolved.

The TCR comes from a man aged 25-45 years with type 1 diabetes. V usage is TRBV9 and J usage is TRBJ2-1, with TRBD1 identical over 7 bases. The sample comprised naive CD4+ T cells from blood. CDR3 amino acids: CASSITGTDNEQFF. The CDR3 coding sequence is TGTGCCAGCAGCATTACCGGGACAGACAATGAGCAGTTCTTC. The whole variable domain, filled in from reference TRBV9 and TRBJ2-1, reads DSGVTQTPKHLITATGQRVTLRCSPRSGDLSVYWYQQSLDQGLQFLIQYYNGEERAKGNILERFSAQQFPDLHSELNLSSLELGDSALYFCASSITGTDNEQFFGPGTRLTVL.